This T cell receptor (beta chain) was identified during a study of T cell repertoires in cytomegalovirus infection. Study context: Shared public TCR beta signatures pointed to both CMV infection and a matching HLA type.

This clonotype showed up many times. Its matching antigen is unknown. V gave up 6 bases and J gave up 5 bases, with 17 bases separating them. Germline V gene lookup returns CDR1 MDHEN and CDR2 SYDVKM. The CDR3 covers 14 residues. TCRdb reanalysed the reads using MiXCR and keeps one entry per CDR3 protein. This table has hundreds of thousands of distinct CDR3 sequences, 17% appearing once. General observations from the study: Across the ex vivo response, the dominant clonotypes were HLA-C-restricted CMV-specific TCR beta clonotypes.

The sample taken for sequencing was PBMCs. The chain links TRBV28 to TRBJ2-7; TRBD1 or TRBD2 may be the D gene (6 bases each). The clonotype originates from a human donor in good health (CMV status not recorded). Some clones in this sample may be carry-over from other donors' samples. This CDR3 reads CASRLGGRIDEQYF. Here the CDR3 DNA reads TGTGCCAGCAGACTGGGGGGCCGGATCGACGAGCAGTACTTC. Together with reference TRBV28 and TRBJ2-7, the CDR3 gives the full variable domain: DVKVTQSSRYLVKRTGEKVFLECVQDMDHENMFWYRQDPGLGLRLIYFSYDVKMKEKGDIPEGYSVSREKKERFSLILESASTNQTSMYLCASRLGGRIDEQYFGPGTRLTVT.